This T cell receptor beta chain was recorded in a study of shared clonotypes between healthy human individuals. The protocol was immunoSEQ multiplex PCR, while the TCRdb copy is restricted to in-frame clones and leaves out a portion. In the table there are 550,000 to 800,000 clones, roughly 70% of which are singletons. The specimen was memory CD4+ T cells sorted from blood. The subset was: CD45RA-negative fraction. The source is a woman aged 25 to 39 in good health.

CDR3 DNA: TGTGCCAGTAGCAATTTCGGGAACACAGATACGCAGTATTTT. The encoded protein is CASSNFGNTDTQYF. The chain couples TRBV19 to TRBJ2-3; weak D call: TRBD2 (5 bases). V lost 6 bases, J lost 2 bases, and 12 bases lay in between. The CDR3 consists of 14 residues. The germline gives CDR1 LNHDA, CDR2 SQIVND (reference sequence).